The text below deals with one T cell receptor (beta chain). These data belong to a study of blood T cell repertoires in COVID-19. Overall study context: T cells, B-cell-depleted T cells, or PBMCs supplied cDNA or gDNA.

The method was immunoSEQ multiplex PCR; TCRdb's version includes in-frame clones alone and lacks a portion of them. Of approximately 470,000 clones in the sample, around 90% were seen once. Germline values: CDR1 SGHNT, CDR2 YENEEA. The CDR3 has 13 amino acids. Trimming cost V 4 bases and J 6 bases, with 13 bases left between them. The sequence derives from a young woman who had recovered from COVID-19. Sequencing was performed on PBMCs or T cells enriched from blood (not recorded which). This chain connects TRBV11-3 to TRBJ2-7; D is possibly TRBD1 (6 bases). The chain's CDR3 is CASSYNRDGEQYF. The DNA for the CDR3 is TGTGCCAGCAGCTACAACAGGGACGGCGAGCAGTACTTC. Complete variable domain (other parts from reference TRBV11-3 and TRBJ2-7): EAGVVQSPRYKIIEKKQPVAFWCNPISGHNTLYWYLQNLGQGPELLIRYENEEAVDDSQLPKDRFSAERLKGVDSTLKIQPAELGDSAVYLCASSYNRDGEQYFGPGTRLTVT.